A single sample gave rise to the 2 T cell receptor beta chains below, sequenced in a study of Tregs in tolerant kidney transplant recipients. Using immunoSEQ multiplex PCR, the repertoire was profiled, and TCRdb retains in-frame clones only, with some absent. With roughly 15,000 clones in the sample, the ten largest clones hold 3.5% to 4%. Recipients received nonmyeloablative bone marrow transplants from related graft donors, with transient mixed chimerism. The sample consisted of CD4+ T cells from blood (PBMCs), taken 12 months after the transplant. The receptors stem from a human patient who received a combined kidney and bone marrow transplant. Some T cells may be the graft donor's.

Of note for this clone: The read ends 3 residues early relative to the CDR3; the germline J gene fills the gap. The chain has TRBV20-1 and TRBJ2-7, with 10 nucleotides matching TRBD2. The CDR3 totals 13 residues. CDR1 DFQATT and CDR2 SNEGSKA come from the germline V gene (reference sequence). With V trimmed by 6 bases and J by 6 bases, 8 bases remained unmatched. The part of the CDR3 DNA that was read is TGCAGTGCCGGGACTAGCGCGCCGTCCGAG. Translated, it gives CSAGTSAPSE. The full CDR3 sequence reads CSAGTSAPSEQYF.

Points on this clone: Coverage ceases 3 residues before the CDR3 finishes, and the germline J gene fills in the end. The chain employs TRBV25-1 and TRBJ1-1, with 7 bases lining up with TRBD1. This CDR3 is built from 11 residues. Germline V gene lookup returns CDR1 MGHDK and CDR2 SYGVNS. CDR3: CASSRQGRAFF. CDR3 DNA, as far as it was read: TGTGCCAGCTCTCGACAGGGACGG. The full variable domain, completed using reference TRBV25-1 and TRBJ1-1, is EADIYQTPRYLVIGTGKKITLECSQTMGHDKMYWYQQDPGMELHLIHYSYGVNSTEKGDLSSESTVSRIRTEHFPLTLESARPSHTSQYLCASSRQGRAFFGQGTRLTVV.